Listed below are T cell receptor beta chains from one sample, sequenced in a study of blood T cells in healthy people across ages. TCRdb itself ran the 5' RACE reads through MiXCR, one entry per CDR3 protein. The sample yields roughly 860,000 distinct CDR3 sequences, less than 80% seen once. Sequencing was done on a sample of blood. These TCRs come from a man aged 30 to 45 in good health. Each CDR3 is given with its conserved first and last residue. D genes are given only for firm matches. Clone size is shown for a subset of rows, as once, few, many or a class of expanded clone.

NA,TRBJ2-3,NA,TRBV7-2,13,TGTGCCAGCACCGAAGGGATGGTTAATACGCAGTATTTT,CASTEGMVNTQYF
NA,TRBJ2-1,once,TRBV7-9,15,TGTGCCAGCAGCTTAGAGCATGTTTCAGGGCCTGAGCAGTTCTTC,CASSLEHVSGPEQFF
NA,TRBJ2-1,NA,TRBV7-9,13,TGTGCCAGCAGTCGAACCCTGGCTCGCGAGCAGTTCTTC,CASSRTLAREQFF
TRBD1,TRBJ2-5,NA,TRBV18,13,TGTGCCAGCTCAAGTGACAGGGCGGAGACCCAGTACTTC,CASSSDRAETQYF
NA,TRBJ2-1,NA,TRBV3-1,14,TGTGCCAGCAGCCTCCTCACAGGGTTAAATGAGCAGTTCTTC,CASSLLTGLNEQFF
NA,TRBJ2-5,NA,TRBV24-1,15,TGTGCCACCAGTGATTTAGCGCAGGGCCAAGAGACCCAGTACTTC,CATSDLAQGQETQYF
NA,TRBJ1-1,NA,TRBV18,14,TGTGCCAGCTCACCATGGAAACGGCACGATGAAGCTTTCTTT,CASSPWKRHDEAFF
TRBD2,TRBJ2-1,NA,TRBV9,16,TGTGCCAGCAGCGTAGAGGCGGGGGGCTACTACAATGAGCAGTTCTTC,CASSVEAGGYYNEQFF
TRBD1,TRBJ2-2,NA,TRBV2,17,TGTGCCAGCAGCAAGAGACAGGGGGGTTCGAACACCGGGGAGCTGTTTTTT,CASSKRQGGSNTGELFF
TRBD2,TRBJ2-3,NA,TRBV6-4,17,TGTGCCAGCAGTGAGGTCGGGACTAGCGGGGGCACAGATACGCAGTATTTT,CASSEVGTSGGTDTQYF